This TCR beta chain was obtained from a study of tumor-infiltrating lymphocytes in localized non-small cell lung cancer. On the study more broadly: Some samples were collected after neoadjuvant chemotherapy; smokers, never-smokers and several histologies were included. Whole-study results and caveats: Higher tumor T cell infiltration than in uninvolved lung was supported by TCRbeta sequencing. Tumor T-cell fraction was not associated with recurrence-free survival. Different pieces of the same tissue went to different assays, confounding technical variation with intratumor heterogeneity.

Sequenced by immunoSEQ multiplex PCR; TCRdb stores in-frame clones only, minus some. The repertoire holds about 16,000 clones, with roughly 76% as singletons. As concerns this clone: What it binds is not known.

This CDR3 is 13 amino acids long. CDR1 and CDR2 (germline): SQVTM, ANQGSEA. V lost 6 bases and J lost 6, with 18 bases in between. This TCR derives from a human donor with non-small cell lung cancer. Sequences were obtained from lung tumor tissue. V usage is TRBV29-1 and J usage is TRBJ2-7; TRBD2 is a possible D gene (6 bases). The CDR3 DNA reads as TGCAGCGTCCGAAGGGAGCAGGGAGGCGAGCAGTACTTC. Amino acids: CSVRREQGGEQYF.